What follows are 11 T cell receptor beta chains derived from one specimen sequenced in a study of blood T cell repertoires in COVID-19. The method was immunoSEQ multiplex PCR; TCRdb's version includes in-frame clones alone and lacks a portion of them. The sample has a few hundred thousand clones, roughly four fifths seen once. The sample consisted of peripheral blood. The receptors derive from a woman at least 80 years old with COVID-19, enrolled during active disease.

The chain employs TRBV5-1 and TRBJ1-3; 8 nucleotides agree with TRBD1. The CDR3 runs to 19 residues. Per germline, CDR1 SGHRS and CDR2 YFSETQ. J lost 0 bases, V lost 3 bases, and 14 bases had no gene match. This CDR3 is CASSSQLPGQATSGNTIYF. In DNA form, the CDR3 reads TGCGCCAGCAGCTCCCAACTGCCGGGACAGGCGACCTCTGGAAACACCATATATTTT.

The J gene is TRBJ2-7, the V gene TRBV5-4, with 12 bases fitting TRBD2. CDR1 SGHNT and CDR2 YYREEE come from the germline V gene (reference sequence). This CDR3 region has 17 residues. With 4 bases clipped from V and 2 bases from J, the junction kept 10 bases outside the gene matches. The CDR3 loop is CASSTGLAGLTAYEQYF. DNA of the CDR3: TGTGCCAGCAGCACGGGACTAGCGGGCCTTACGGCCTACGAGCAGTACTTC.

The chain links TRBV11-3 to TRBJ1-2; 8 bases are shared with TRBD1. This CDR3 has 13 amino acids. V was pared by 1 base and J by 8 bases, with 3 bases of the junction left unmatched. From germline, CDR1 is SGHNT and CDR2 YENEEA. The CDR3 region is CASSLGQGRGYTF. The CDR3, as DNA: TGTGCCAGCAGCTTAGGACAGGGGAGAGGCTACACCTTC.

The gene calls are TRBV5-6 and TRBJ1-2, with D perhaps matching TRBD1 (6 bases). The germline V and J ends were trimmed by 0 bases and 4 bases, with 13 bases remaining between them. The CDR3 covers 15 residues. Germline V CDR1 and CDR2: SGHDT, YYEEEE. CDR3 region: CASSLVGTTFYGYTF. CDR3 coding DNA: TGTGCCAGCAGCTTGGTGGGGACAACGTTCTATGGCTACACCTTC.

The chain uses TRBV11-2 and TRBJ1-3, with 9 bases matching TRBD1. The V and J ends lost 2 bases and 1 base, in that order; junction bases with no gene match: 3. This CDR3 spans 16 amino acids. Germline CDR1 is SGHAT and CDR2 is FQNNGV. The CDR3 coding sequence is TGTGCCAGCAGCTTACAGGGACAGGGATCTGGAAACACCATATATTTT. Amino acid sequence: CASSLQGQGSGNTIYF.

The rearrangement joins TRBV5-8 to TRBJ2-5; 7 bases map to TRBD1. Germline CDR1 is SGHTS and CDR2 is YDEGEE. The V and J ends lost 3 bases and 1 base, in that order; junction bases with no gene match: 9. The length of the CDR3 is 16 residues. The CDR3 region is CASSSGDRVAQETQYF. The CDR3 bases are TGTGCCAGCAGCTCAGGCGACAGGGTGGCCCAAGAGACCCAGTACTTC. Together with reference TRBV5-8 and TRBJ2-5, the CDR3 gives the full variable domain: EAGVTQSPTHLIKTRGQQATLRCSPISGHTSVYWYQQALGLGLQFLLWYDEGEERNRGNFPPRFSGRQFPNYSSELNVNALELEDSALYLCASSSGDRVAQETQYFGPGTRLLVL.

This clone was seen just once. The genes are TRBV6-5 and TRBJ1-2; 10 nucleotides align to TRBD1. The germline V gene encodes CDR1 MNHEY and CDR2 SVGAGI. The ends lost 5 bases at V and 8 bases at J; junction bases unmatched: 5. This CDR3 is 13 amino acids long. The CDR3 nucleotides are TGTGCCAGCAGTCGACAGGGGGCTATCGGCTACACCTTC. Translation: CASSRQGAIGYTF.

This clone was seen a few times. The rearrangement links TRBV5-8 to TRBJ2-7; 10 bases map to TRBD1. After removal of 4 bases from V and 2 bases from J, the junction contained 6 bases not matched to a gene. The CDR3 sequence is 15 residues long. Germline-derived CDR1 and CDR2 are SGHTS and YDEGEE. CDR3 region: CASSRTGGTTYEQYF. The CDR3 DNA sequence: TGTGCCAGCAGCCGGACAGGGGGTACTACCTACGAGCAGTACTTC.

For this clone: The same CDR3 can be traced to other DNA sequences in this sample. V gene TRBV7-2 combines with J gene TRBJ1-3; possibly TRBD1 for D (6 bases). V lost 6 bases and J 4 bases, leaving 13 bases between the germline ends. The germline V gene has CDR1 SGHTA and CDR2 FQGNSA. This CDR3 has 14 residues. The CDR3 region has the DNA TGTGCCAGCAGTCTTCGGCAGGGGGGAAACACCATATATTTT. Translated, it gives CASSLRQGGNTIYF.

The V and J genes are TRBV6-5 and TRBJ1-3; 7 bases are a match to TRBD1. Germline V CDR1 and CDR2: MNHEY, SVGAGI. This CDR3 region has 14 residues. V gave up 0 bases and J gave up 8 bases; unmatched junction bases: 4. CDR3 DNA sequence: TGTGCCAGCAGTTACTCGGCCCAGGGGGACACCATATATTTT. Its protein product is CASSYSAQGDTIYF.

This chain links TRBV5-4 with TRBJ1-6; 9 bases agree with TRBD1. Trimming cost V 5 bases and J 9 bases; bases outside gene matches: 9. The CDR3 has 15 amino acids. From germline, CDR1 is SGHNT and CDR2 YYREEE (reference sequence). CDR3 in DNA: TGTGCCAGCAGTTCGGGGACAGGGCTTTCTTCACCCCTCCACTTT. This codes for CASSSGTGLSSPLHF. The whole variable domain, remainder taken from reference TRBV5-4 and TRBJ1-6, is ETGVTQSPTHLIKTRGQQVTLRCSSQSGHNTVSWYQQALGQGPQFIFQYYREEENGRGNFPPRFSGLQFPNYSSELNVNALELDDSALYLCASSSGTGLSSPLHFGNGTRLTVT.